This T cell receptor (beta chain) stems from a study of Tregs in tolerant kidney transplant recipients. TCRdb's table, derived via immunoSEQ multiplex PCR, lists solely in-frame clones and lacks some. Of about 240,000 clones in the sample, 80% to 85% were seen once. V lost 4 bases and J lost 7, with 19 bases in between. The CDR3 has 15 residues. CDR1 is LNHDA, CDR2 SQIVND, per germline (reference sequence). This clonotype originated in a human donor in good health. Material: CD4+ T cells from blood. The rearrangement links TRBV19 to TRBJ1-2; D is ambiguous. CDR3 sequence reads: CASSTPYRVRGGYTF. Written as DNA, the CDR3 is TGTGCCAGTAGTACGCCCTATAGGGTAAGAGGTGGCTACACCTTC.